A single sample is the source of the 31 T cell receptor beta chains below, sequenced in a study of T cells in Graves' hyperthyroidism and ophthalmopathy. The investigators amplified TCR beta CDR3 regions from RNA transcripts. First-round RT-PCR targeting the TCR CDR3 was performed with the HTBI primer set. MiXCR was run by TCRdb on the multiplex PCR reads, yielding one entry per CDR3 protein. Of about 400,000 distinct CDR3 sequences in the sample, roughly 14% were seen once. Sequencing input: blood. The receptors stem from a man between 18 and 35 years old with Graves' ophthalmopathy.

This clonotype was seen ten or more times. The chain couples TRBV24-1 to TRBJ2-2, with a possible D match to TRBD2 (6 bases). The CDR3 is made up of 13 amino acids. Germline lookup yields CDR1 KGHDR and CDR2 SFDVKD. V lost 10 bases and J 1 base, leaving 9 bases between the germline ends. CDR3 sequence reads: CATSGRNTGELFF. As DNA, the CDR3 is TGTGCCACTAGCGGAAGGAACACCGGGGAGCTGTTTTTT.

This clonotype was seen only a few times. The V gene is TRBV5-6, the J gene TRBJ2-1; TRBD2 is a possible D gene (7 bases). The CDR3 has 16 residues. Germline V gives CDR1 SGHDT, CDR2 YYEEEE. With 2 bases removed from V and 5 bases from J, the gap between germline ends came to 17 bases. CDR3 loop: CASSLPGGGTDNEQFF. The CDR3 nucleotides read TGTGCCAGCAGCTTACCTGGCGGGGGCACAGACAATGAGCAGTTCTTC.

The CDR3 nucleotides are TGTGCCTGGAGTGCCGGGGGGTATTCCTACGAGCAGTACTTC. Translated, it gives CAWSAGGYSYEQYF. The gene calls are TRBV30 and TRBJ2-7; 7 bases align to TRBD2. The CDR3 covers 14 residues. V trimming: 1 base; J trimming: 1 base; junction bases outside the gene matches: 4. Germline CDR1 is GTSNPN and CDR2 is SVGIG (reference sequence).

The rearrangement joins TRBV6-1 to TRBJ2-7; no reliable D call. This CDR3 is 12 amino acids long. Trimming shortened V by 4 bases and J by 2 bases, and 6 bases separated the two germline ends. Germline V gene data show CDR1 as MNHNS and CDR2 as SASEGT. The CDR3 reads CASSAVPYEQYF. CDR3 DNA sequence: TGTGCCAGCAGTGCCGTCCCCTACGAGCAGTACTTC.

This clonotype was seen ten or more times. The chain recombines TRBV20-1 with TRBJ2-7; maybe TRBD2 (5 bases). CDR3 length: 14 residues. CDR1 and CDR2 from the germline V gene are DFQATT and SNEGSKA (reference sequence). The V end was cut by 0 bases, the J end by 6 bases, with 15 bases between. CDR3 DNA sequence: TGCAGTGCTAGAGACTGGACTCGGTCTCCCGAGCAGTACTTC. Amino acid sequence: CSARDWTRSPEQYF.

This clonotype was counted at least ten times. This chain links TRBV2 with TRBJ1-2; the match to TRBD1 covers 7 bases. Germline loops: CDR1 SNHLY, CDR2 FYNNEI. The V and J ends lost 3 bases and 3 bases, in that order; junction bases with no gene match: 4. The CDR3 length is 14 residues. The CDR3 spells CASSDGTDYYGYTF. The CDR3 nucleotides are TGTGCCAGCAGTGACGGGACAGACTACTATGGCTACACCTTC.

This clonotype has at least ten counts. The rearrangement links TRBV19 to TRBJ2-1, with D uncertain. V shed 3 bases and J shed 0 bases, with 15 bases lying between them. The germline V gene has CDR1 LNHDA and CDR2 SQIVND (reference sequence). The length of the CDR3 is 17 residues. In nucleotides, the CDR3 is TGTGCCAGTAGTATGGGGAACTTATACCGCTCCTACAATGAGCAGTTCTTC. Translated: CASSMGNLYRSYNEQFF. Full variable domain (remainder filled in from reference TRBV19 and TRBJ2-1): DGGITQSPKYLFRKEGQNVTLSCEQNLNHDAMYWYRQDPGQGLRLIYYSQIVNDFQKGDIAEGYSVSREKKESFPLTVTSAQKNPTAFYLCASSMGNLYRSYNEQFFGPGTRLTVL.

This sequence joins TRBV10-1 and TRBJ2-1; D might be TRBD1 (6 bases). Germline V gene lookup returns CDR1 WNHNN and CDR2 SYGVQD (reference sequence). The CDR3 length is 17 residues. V lost 4 bases and J 6 bases, leaving 22 bases between the germline ends. The CDR3: CASSVYARTDLGNEQFF. The CDR3 DNA sequence: TGCGCCAGCAGTGTTTATGCTAGGACAGACTTAGGCAATGAGCAGTTCTTC.

The chain has TRBV9 and TRBJ2-1; 12 nucleotides agree with TRBD2. This CDR3 has 19 residues. Germline V lookup: CDR1 SGDLS, CDR2 YYNGEE. The ends lost 3 bases at V and 8 bases at J; junction bases unmatched: 18. CDR3 sequence (DNA): TGTGCCAGCAGCGCCCGCGGCCTAGCGGGAGGGCGCCACACCGATGAGCAGTTCTTC. Protein: CASSARGLAGGRHTDEQFF.

The chain has TRBV2 and TRBJ1-5; weak D call: TRBD1 (6 bases). This CDR3 has 13 residues. The germline CDR1 and CDR2 sequences are SNHLY and FYNNEI. Trimming took 9 bases from V and 10 from J, leaving 19 bases between them. The CDR3 protein is CARGGGGRGPQHF. The CDR3 DNA reads TGTGCCAGGGGGGGCGGGGGTCGAGGTCCCCAGCATTTT.

This chain connects TRBV4-1 to TRBJ1-2, with D unresolved. Per germline, CDR1 MGHRA and CDR2 YSYEKL. The CDR3 spans 16 residues. Trimming pared 4 bases from V and 4 bases from J, leaving 19 bases between. Here the CDR3 reads CASSLPLTTSSYGYTF. CDR3 DNA: TGCGCCAGCAGCCTACCACTTACCACTTCCTCCTATGGCTACACCTTC.

This sequence joins TRBV25-1 and TRBJ2-1; no clear D gene. In germline, CDR1 is MGHDK, CDR2 SYGVNS. The CDR3 totals 12 residues. Deletions cut 1 base from V and 7 bases from J, with 5 bases between. The CDR3 bases are TGTGCCAGCAGTGAATTGGGGAATGAGCAGTTCTTC. Its protein is CASSELGNEQFF.

This clonotype was seen many times. This chain joins TRBV15 and TRBJ1-2; D is undetermined. The CDR3 covers 15 residues. Trimming left V 0 bases short and J 3 bases short, with 11 bases between. Germline values: CDR1 LNHNV, CDR2 YYDKDF (reference sequence). The CDR3 region is CATSRDVGRDYGYTF. CDR3 nucleotide sequence: TGTGCCACCAGCAGAGATGTGGGTAGGGACTATGGCTACACCTTC.

This clonotype was seen repeatedly, ten times or more. The chain employs TRBV24-1 and TRBJ1-3; D remains unclear. Per germline, CDR1 KGHDR and CDR2 SFDVKD. Trimming pared 4 bases from V and 7 bases from J, leaving 10 bases between. The CDR3 is 13 amino acids. CDR3 amino acids: CATSDRVSNTIYF. In DNA, the CDR3 is TGTGCCACCAGTGACCGGGTCTCCAACACCATATATTTT.

There are many counts of this clonotype. This chain links TRBV12-3 or TRBV12-4 with TRBJ2-3; 7 bases map to TRBD2. This CDR3 spans 16 amino acids. J was trimmed by 0 bases and V by 7 bases; bases with no gene match: 10. The CDR3 sequence is CASTPGIGGSTDTQYF. CDR3 DNA sequence: TGTGCCAGCACCCCTGGAATCGGGGGGAGCACAGATACGCAGTATTTT.

This clonotype was counted at least ten times. This chain joins TRBV30 and TRBJ1-2; TRBD1 is a possible D gene (6 bases). CDR1 is GTSNPN, CDR2 SVGIG, per germline (reference sequence). V was trimmed by 4 bases and J by 3 bases, leaving 24 bases between them. CDR3 size: 17 residues. The CDR3 spells CAWIQRGHSRWDYGYTF. In DNA, the CDR3 is TGTGCCTGGATCCAACGGGGACATTCGCGGTGGGACTATGGCTACACCTTC.

There are many counts of this clonotype. J is TRBJ2-7 and V is TRBV10-3; no firm D call. Trimming left V 1 base short and J 0 bases short, with 7 bases between. The germline gives CDR1 ENHRY, CDR2 SYGVKD. CDR3 length equals 14 residues. CDR3: CAISEFTHSYEQYF. CDR3 nucleotide sequence: TGTGCCATCAGTGAGTTCACACACTCCTACGAGCAGTACTTC.

This clonotype was recorded many times. The chain carries TRBV2 and TRBJ1-1, with unresolved D. The V and J ends lost 8 bases and 6 bases respectively, with 16 bases between them. Per the germline V gene, CDR1 is SNHLY and CDR2 is FYNNEI. The CDR3 covers 13 residues. The CDR3 is CASYSEWIPEAFF. CDR3 DNA sequence: TGTGCCAGCTATTCTGAATGGATCCCTGAAGCTTTCTTT. The full variable domain, in which reference TRBV2 and TRBJ1-1 provide the parts outside the CDR3, is EPEVTQTPSHQVTQMGQEVILRCVPISNHLYFYWYRQILGQKVEFLVSFYNNEISEKSEIFDDQFSVERPDGSNFTLKIRSTKLEDSAMYFCASYSEWIPEAFFGQGTRLTVV.

This clonotype was seen at least ten times. This chain connects TRBV9 to TRBJ2-7; D unclear. Germline values: CDR1 SGDLS, CDR2 YYNGEE. Trimming cost V 3 bases and J 3 bases, with 10 bases left between them. The CDR3 loop spans 13 amino acids. CDR3 residues: CASSAGKGYEQYF. The DNA for the CDR3 is TGTGCCAGCAGCGCGGGCAAGGGCTACGAGCAGTACTTC. Drawing the rest from reference TRBV9 and TRBJ2-7, the complete variable domain is DSGVTQTPKHLITATGQRVTLRCSPRSGDLSVYWYQQSLDQGLQFLIQYYNGEERAKGNILERFSAQQFPDLHSELNLSSLELGDSALYFCASSAGKGYEQYFGPGTRLTVT.

This clonotype was seen repeatedly, ten times or more. The chain couples TRBV11-2 to TRBJ2-1; weak D call: TRBD1 (5 bases). CDR3 length: 16 amino acids. From germline, CDR1 is SGHAT and CDR2 FQNNGV. With 3 bases removed from V and 0 bases from J, the gap between germline ends came to 12 bases. The CDR3 protein is CASSFVGLSSYNEQFF. The CDR3 DNA is TGTGCCAGCAGCTTCGTGGGGCTCAGCTCCTACAATGAGCAGTTCTTC.

This clonotype was recorded at least ten times. V gene TRBV15 combines with J gene TRBJ2-1, with D tentatively TRBD2 (6 bases). CDR3 length equals 16 residues. V lost 3 bases, J lost 3 bases, and 15 bases lay in between. Germline CDR1 is LNHNV and CDR2 is YYDKDF (reference sequence). For the CDR3, the DNA is TGTGCCACCAGCAGCCCTGAACGGGGGATCTACAATGAGCAGTTCTTC. Amino acid sequence: CATSSPERGIYNEQFF.

As for this clonotype: The junction does not match germline at one end; this may be a read error. V is TRBV2 and J is TRBJ1-5; no reliable D call. The CDR3 is made up of 15 amino acids. The germline V gene encodes CDR1 SNHLY and CDR2 FYNNEI. CDR3 protein: CAGSEEGLGNQPQHF. CDR3 DNA: TGTGCCGGCAGTGAAGAGGGCTTGGGCAATCAGCCCCAGCATTTT.

This clonotype was observed many times. The J gene is TRBJ1-2, the V gene TRBV12-3 or TRBV12-4, with 7 nucleotides matching TRBD1. The CDR3 spans 14 residues. V lost 3 bases, J lost 6 bases, and 7 bases stayed unmatched. This CDR3 is CASSLGRGSDGYTF. The DNA for the CDR3 is TGTGCCAGCAGTTTGGGCAGGGGGTCCGATGGCTACACCTTC.

There are many counts of this clonotype. The chain is built from TRBV7-9 and TRBJ2-3; TRBD2 matches at 7 bases. Germline V lookup: CDR1 SEHNR, CDR2 FQNEAQ (reference sequence). CDR3 length: 16 residues. Trimming took 4 bases from V and 3 from J; bases not matched to a gene: 10. CDR3 residues: CASSSGTMYWTDTQYF. For the CDR3, the DNA is TGTGCCAGCAGCTCCGGGACTATGTACTGGACAGATACGCAGTATTTT. The entire variable domain, with the rest obtained from reference TRBV7-9 and TRBJ2-3, is as follows: DTGVSQNPRHKITKRGQNVTFRCDPISEHNRLYWYRQTLGQGPEFLTYFQNEAQLEKSRLLSDRFSAERPKGSFSTLEIQRTEQGDSAMYLCASSSGTMYWTDTQYFGPGTRLTVL.

This clonotype was counted once. This chain connects TRBV12-3 or TRBV12-4 to TRBJ1-5; no reliable D call. The CDR3 spans 14 residues. Between the trimmed V and J ends, which lost 6 bases and 2 bases, there was a span of 11 bases. The CDR3 DNA reads as TGTGCCAGCAGCGTAATGGTGGGCAATCAGCCCCAGCATTTT. It is translated as CASSVMVGNQPQHF.

This clonotype appeared many times. The genes are TRBV29-1 and TRBJ2-5; D is unclear. Germline assignment: CDR1 SQVTM and CDR2 ANQGSEA. The CDR3 sequence is 14 residues long. V shed 1 base and J shed 1 base, with 10 bases lying between them. In DNA form, the CDR3 reads TGCAGCGTTGAAGGGGCCGCGGTCCAAGAGACCCAGTACTTC. This codes for CSVEGAAVQETQYF.

There are many counts of this clonotype. This chain uses TRBV10-3 with TRBJ2-5; D call uncertain. The germline V gene has CDR1 ENHRY and CDR2 SYGVKD. The V gene lost 8 bases and the J gene lost 1 base, with 5 bases spanning the gap. The CDR3 runs to 11 residues. CDR3: CAIGLQETQYF. CDR3 DNA sequence: TGTGCCATCGGGCTCCAAGAGACCCAGTACTTC.

This clonotype was counted at least ten times. This sequence joins TRBV5-1 and TRBJ2-3; 7 bases are a match to TRBD2. Germline V gives CDR1 SGHRS, CDR2 YFSETQ. There are 13 residues in the CDR3. V shed 7 bases and J 6 bases; nucleotides not matched to a gene: 8. CDR3 sequence reads: CASHSSGGDTQYF. The CDR3, as DNA: TGCGCCAGCCACAGTTCCGGGGGGGATACGCAGTATTTT.

This clonotype was detected ten times or more. The rearrangement joins TRBV20-1 to TRBJ2-7; 7 nucleotides line up with TRBD1. Trimming removed 5 bases from V and 7 bases from J; junction bases left unmatched: 17. Germline CDR1 is DFQATT and CDR2 is SNEGSKA (reference sequence). The CDR3 is 15 amino acids. Here the CDR3 reads CSAPPGTVSTGEQYF. The CDR3 nucleotides read TGCAGTGCTCCCCCTGGGACAGTGTCTACTGGGGAGCAGTACTTC.

This clonotype was recorded many times. The chain uses TRBV7-3 and TRBJ2-3; TRBD2 is a possible D gene (6 bases). Germline-derived CDR1 and CDR2 are SGHTA and FQGTGA. V lost 5 bases, J lost 3 bases, and 15 bases lay in between. CDR3 length: 15 amino acids. The CDR3 nucleotides are TGTGCCAGCAGCGAGTGGCTCGGGGGAACAGATACGCAGTATTTT. Protein: CASSEWLGGTDTQYF.

A few counts support this clonotype. The V gene is TRBV7-9, the J gene TRBJ2-5; no definite D call. V was trimmed by 3 bases and J by 0 bases, leaving 11 bases between them. The CDR3 consists of 15 residues. From germline, CDR1 is SEHNR and CDR2 FQNEAQ (reference sequence). CDR3 amino acids: CASSFGAEYQETQYF. CDR3 sequence (DNA): TGTGCCAGCAGCTTTGGTGCGGAATACCAAGAGACCCAGTACTTC.